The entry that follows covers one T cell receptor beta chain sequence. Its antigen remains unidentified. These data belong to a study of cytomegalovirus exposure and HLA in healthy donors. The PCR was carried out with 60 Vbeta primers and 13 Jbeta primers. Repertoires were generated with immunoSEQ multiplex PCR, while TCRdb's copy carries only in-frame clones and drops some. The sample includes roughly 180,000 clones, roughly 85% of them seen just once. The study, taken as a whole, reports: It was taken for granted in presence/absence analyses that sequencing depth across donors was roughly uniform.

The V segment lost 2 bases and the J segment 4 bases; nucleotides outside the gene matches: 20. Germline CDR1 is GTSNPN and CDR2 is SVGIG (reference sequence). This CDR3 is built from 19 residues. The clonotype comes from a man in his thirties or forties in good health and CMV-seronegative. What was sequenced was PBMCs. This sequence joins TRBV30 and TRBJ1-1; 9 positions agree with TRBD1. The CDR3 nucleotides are TGTGCCTGGAGTCGGTCCGAGTACACAGGGGGCAACGTGGGCACTGAAGCTTTCTTT. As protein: CAWSRSEYTGGNVGTEAFF. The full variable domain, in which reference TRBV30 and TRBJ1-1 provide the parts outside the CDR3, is SQTIHQWPATLVQPVGSPLSLECTVEGTSNPNLYWYRQAAGRGLQLLFYSVGIGQISSEVPQNLSASRPQDRQFILSSKKLLLSDSGFYLCAWSRSEYTGGNVGTEAFFGQGTRLTVV.